This TCR beta chain appears in the sequencing data of a study of early T cells in non-severe SARS-CoV-2 infection. Study-wide context: Sequencing input comprised bulk RNA from unsorted whole blood; chain pairing was not available. Study results and caveats: VDJdb-based annotation leaned toward anti-spike CD8 responses and missed private and CD4 specificities.

Molecules of cDNA were individually given unique molecular identifiers that were attached to them. In TCRdb, the 5' RACE reads were re-called with MiXCR into one record per CDR3 protein. The table lists around 50,000 distinct CDR3 sequences, roughly 9.2% of them singletons. This clonotype was counted at least ten times. The antigen remains unidentified. V was shortened by 0 bases and J by 2 bases, with 6 bases between the two germline ends. CDR1 is ENHRY, CDR2 SYGVKD, per germline. There are 14 residues in the CDR3. The receptor comes from an adult who was a healthcare worker with PCR-confirmed SARS-CoV-2 infection or an uninfected control (not recorded which). The source material was whole blood. The chain uses TRBV10-3 and TRBJ2-3; no clear D gene. CDR3 protein: CAISESLSTDTQYF. CDR3 bases: TGTGCCATCAGTGAGTCGCTTTCCACAGATACGCAGTATTTT.